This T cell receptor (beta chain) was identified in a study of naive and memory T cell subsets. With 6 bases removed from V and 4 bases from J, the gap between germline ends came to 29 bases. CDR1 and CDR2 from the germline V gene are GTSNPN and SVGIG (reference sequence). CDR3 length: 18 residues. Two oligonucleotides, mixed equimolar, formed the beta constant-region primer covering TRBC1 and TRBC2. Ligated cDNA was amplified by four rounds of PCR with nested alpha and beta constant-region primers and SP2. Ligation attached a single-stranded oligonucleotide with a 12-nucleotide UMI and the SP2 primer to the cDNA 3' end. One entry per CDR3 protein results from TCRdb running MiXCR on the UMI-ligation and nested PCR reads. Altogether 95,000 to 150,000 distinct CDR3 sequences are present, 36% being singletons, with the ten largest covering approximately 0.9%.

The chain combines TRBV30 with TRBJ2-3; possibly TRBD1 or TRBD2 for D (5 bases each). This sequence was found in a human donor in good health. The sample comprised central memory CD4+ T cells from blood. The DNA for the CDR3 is TGTGCCTGCTCCCAGTGGGACCGAACTCCCTCCAAGGCAGATACGCAGTATTTT. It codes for CACSQWDRTPSKADTQYF.